This TCR beta chain was identified during a study of cytomegalovirus exposure and HLA in healthy donors. Primers: 60 Vbeta forward and 13 Jbeta reverse. The data were produced by immunoSEQ multiplex PCR, yet TCRdb's version contains in-frame clones alone and is incomplete. The sample shows under 200,000 clones, approximately 84% of them seen only once. Healthy bone marrow donors made up the donors. The ends were cut back, 1 base at V and 0 bases at J, with 7 bases in the middle. This CDR3 has 13 amino acids. The germline CDR1 and CDR2 sequences are GTSNPN and SVGIG (reference sequence). General study findings and limits: In a later analysis, donors in an Asian-associated ancestry cluster reportedly had fewer N-insertions in productive TCRs than the cohort mean.

For this clone: Its antigen is still unknown.

The V call is TRBV30, the J call TRBJ2-7, with D possibly matching TRBD1 (6 bases). The receptor was derived from a man aged 30 to 45 in good health and CMV-seronegative. Sequencing input: PBMCs. The CDR3 loop reads CAWSEDSSYEQYF. CDR3 nucleotide sequence: TGTGCCTGGAGTGAGGACAGCTCCTACGAGCAGTACTTC.